These 13 T cell receptor beta chains originate from one sample sequenced in a study of naive and memory T cell subsets. An equimolar mix of two oligonucleotides served as the beta constant-region primer for TRBC1 and TRBC2. TCRdb redid the calling of the UMI-ligation and nested PCR reads with MiXCR, one entry per CDR3 protein. The data contain about 85,000 distinct CDR3 sequences, over 10% of them singletons. Sequenced input: central memory CD4+ T cells from blood. The source of these receptors is a human donor in good health.

The chain is built from TRBV11-2 and TRBJ2-1, with D perhaps assigned TRBD1 or TRBD2 (6 bases each). CDR1 is SGHAT and CDR2 is FQNNGV in the germline V gene. The CDR3 has 15 amino acids. Trimming took 5 bases from V and 10 from J, leaving 21 bases between them. CDR3 nucleotide sequence: TGTGCCAGCAGCCAGGCTAGCGTCCCTCAGGGGGAGCAGTTCTTC. Residues: CASSQASVPQGEQFF.

This clonotype occurred a few times. The chain carries TRBV12-3 or TRBV12-4 and TRBJ2-7; maybe TRBD1 (6 bases). V was pared by 1 base and J by 9 bases, with 10 bases between. The CDR3 totals 12 residues. The CDR3 DNA reads as TGTGCCAGCAGTTTAGAGGGGACATCGCAGTACTTC. It specifies CASSLEGTSQYF.

This clonotype was found many times. The rearrangement links TRBV27 to TRBJ2-3; 10 bases map to TRBD2. The CDR3 is 19 residues long. Losses at the gene ends were 5 bases for V and 0 bases for J; bases not matched to a gene: 14. Germline V CDR1 and CDR2: MNHEY, SMNVEV (reference sequence). The CDR3, as DNA: TGTGCCAGCAGTCTTTTCGCGGGCCTAGCGGGAGTCAGCACAGATACGCAGTATTTT. Encoded protein: CASSLFAGLAGVSTDTQYF.

The V gene is TRBV2, the J gene TRBJ2-5, with a tentative D call TRBD2 (7 bases). The germline gives CDR1 SNHLY, CDR2 FYNNEI. Trimming took 4 bases from V and 9 from J, leaving 12 bases between them. This CDR3 has 12 residues. Here the CDR3 reads CASSGGGGAQYF. For the CDR3, the DNA is TGTGCCAGCAGTGGCGGAGGGGGGGCCCAGTACTTC.

This sequence joins TRBV29-1 and TRBJ1-3; D remains unclear. Germline V gene sequence: CDR1 SQVTM, CDR2 ANQGSEA. Trimming removed 7 bases at V and 3 bases at J, with 13 bases between. There are 13 residues in the CDR3. The CDR3 protein is CSARVGFGNTIYF. Here the CDR3 DNA reads TGCAGCGCACGGGTGGGATTTGGAAACACCATATATTTT.

This clonotype was counted only a few times. The chain couples TRBV28 to TRBJ1-1; D is unresolved. This CDR3 is 15 amino acids long. Germline lookup yields CDR1 MDHEN and CDR2 SYDVKM. Trimming pared 3 bases from V and 1 base from J, leaving 12 bases between. The CDR3 region has the DNA TGTGCCAGCAGTTTGAGGGTTCCGGGGAACACTGAAGCTTTCTTT. Encoded protein: CASSLRVPGNTEAFF.

This sequence joins TRBV6-6 and TRBJ2-2; D possibly corresponds to TRBD1 (6 bases). CDR3 length equals 15 residues. V dropped 9 bases and J dropped 1 base, with 15 bases sitting between them. Germline lookup yields CDR1 MNHNY and CDR2 SVGAGI (reference sequence). The CDR3 DNA reads as TGTGCCAGTCTTCCGGACAGCCTGAACACCGGGGAGCTGTTTTTT. Its protein product is CASLPDSLNTGELFF.

This clonotype was detected only a few times. The V gene is TRBV3-1, the J gene TRBJ2-3, with 15 bases that match TRBD2. Germline CDR1 reads LGHDT; CDR2 reads YNNKEL (reference sequence). The junction had 6 bases not matched to a gene; V was cut back by 5 bases and J by 3 bases. The CDR3 length is 17 residues. The CDR3 sequence: CASSSRTSGRGTDTQYF. CDR3 nucleotide sequence: TGTGCCAGCAGCTCTAGGACTAGCGGGAGGGGAACAGATACGCAGTATTTT.

The V and J genes are TRBV20-1 and TRBJ2-7; TRBD2 matches at 13 bases. The length of the CDR3 is 15 residues. Germline V CDR1 and CDR2: DFQATT, SNEGSKA (reference sequence). V shed 6 bases and J 7 bases; nucleotides not matched to a gene: 12. Here the CDR3 DNA reads TGCAGTGCACCCACCGGGACTAGCGGGAAGGTTGAGCAGTACTTC. Amino acid sequence: CSAPTGTSGKVEQYF.

This clonotype was observed at least ten times. J is TRBJ2-1 and V is TRBV20-1; no firm D call. The V gene lost 6 bases and the J gene lost 7 bases, with 19 bases spanning the gap. Germline CDR1 and CDR2: DFQATT and SNEGSKA (reference sequence). The CDR3 has 14 amino acids. CDR3 bases: TGCAGTGCGGATTCCGGAATCTTTAGGAATGAGCAGTTCTTC. It encodes CSADSGIFRNEQFF.

This clonotype appeared a few times. This sequence joins TRBV3-1 and TRBJ2-7; possibly TRBD1 or TRBD2 for D (5 bases each). CDR1 and CDR2 (germline): LGHDT, YNNKEL (reference sequence). The CDR3 runs to 16 residues. Trimming shortened V by 2 bases and J by 5 bases, and 19 bases separated the two germline ends. DNA of the CDR3: TGTGCCAGCAGCCAACAAGCCGGGGCCGATGGCCACGAGCAGTACTTC. It encodes CASSQQAGADGHEQYF.

This clonotype was counted many times. V is TRBV12-3 or TRBV12-4 and J is TRBJ2-1; D call uncertain. This CDR3 is built from 12 residues. Trimming removed 11 bases from V and 10 bases from J, with 18 bases in between. Here the CDR3 reads CAVTATGTEQFF. The CDR3 DNA sequence: TGTGCCGTAACAGCAACGGGCACCGAGCAGTTCTTC.

V and J are TRBV10-3 and TRBJ2-2; TRBD2 agrees at 14 bases. The V gene end was trimmed by 5 bases and the J gene end by 5 bases; junction bases not matched to a gene: 13. The length of the CDR3 is 19 residues. Looked up from germline, CDR1 is ENHRY and CDR2 is SYGVKD. The CDR3 bases are TGTGCCATCAGTCCCCTCGCCGGGACTAGCGGGAGTCAAACCGGGGAGCTGTTTTTT. Translating it yields CAISPLAGTSGSQTGELFF.